The TCR beta chain under discussion was sequenced for a study of PD-1 blockade in classical Hodgkin lymphoma (TCRdb year 2020). The study in broad terms: Nivolumab dosing was 3 mg/kg intravenously every 2 weeks, continuing until either disease progression or unacceptable toxicity. The study used CyTOF and TCR beta sequencing to define a peripheral blood immune signature of response to PD-1 blockade in classical Hodgkin lymphoma. Beyond this particular receptor, the publication reports: CD4+ but not CD8+ TCR diversity rose significantly by C4D1 (p=0.0027 vs p=0.16), most apparent in complete responders (p=0.02). Only a single clinical trial cohort was studied, and what caused the repertoire differences, possibly disease activity or prior therapy, remained undefined. Patients starting nivolumab less than 1 year after ASCT had lower diversity and were excluded from later analyses to avoid confounding by immune reconstitution. Baseline diversity similar to that of newly diagnosed patients was observed in trial patients achieving complete response, whereas significantly lower diversity was observed in partial responders and progressors. Baseline TCR diversity was reported to be lower in newly diagnosed patients than in healthy donors, and even lower in relapsed/refractory patients.

Trimming costs V 3 bases and J 3 bases, and their ends lie 12 bases apart. The CDR1 and CDR2 encoded by the germline V gene are MDHEN and SYDVKM. The CDR3 has 14 amino acids, counting the end cysteine and phenylalanine. Of all the DNA, just the CDR3 is kept, 42 bases in frame from base 1. The Qiagen DNeasy kit was used to extract genomic DNA both from unsorted PBMCs and from the negatively selected CD4+ and CD8+ fractions. Using primers that anneal to V and J segments, immunoSEQ multiplex PCR amplified the TCR beta CDR3 regions. Amplification bias was minimized using a synthetic immune receptor repertoire, and residual bias was removed computationally after sequencing. The source study handled its data this way. Repertoire diversity was quantified as the Shannon entropy index using custom Python scripts. The unsorted, CD4+ and CD8+ repertoires were each analyzed separately, with the exception of combined analyses, where CD4+ and CD8+ sequences were merged in silico. Clonal expansion was defined as a frequency increase of at least 2-fold after treatment compared with C1D1, and clones undetected at baseline were assigned a pseudocount of 0.5. Singleton clones were defined as clones with 0 or 1 copy at C1D1, and non-singleton clones were defined as clones with 2 or more copies. Clones expanded in unsorted samples were labelled as CD4+, CD8+ or unknown by matching protein sequences in sorted samples from the same patient. Wilcoxon tests on paired samples were used to test changes in diversity from C1D1 to C4D1. Here the immuneACCESS table is served through TCRdb, limited to in-frame sequences with V and J called. Missing clones are a known gap in these copies; in checked studies unresolved V genes cover under half, and the rest lacks a known reason. The DNA was the basis for D and trimming; V, J and clone size are from that table. For this sample there are roughly 92,000 clones; roughly 92% appear just once. The ten largest clones represent 2.5% to 3.5% of the sample.

As to this clone: Its antigen is unknown. Per-base quality was not reported, and no clone a single base away is much larger than it.

The sample's time point label, decoded: cycle 1 day 1 (C1D1), immediately before nivolumab initiation. Every trial patient had relapsed after autologous stem cell transplantation, and cohorts A, B and C differed in prior brentuximab vedotin exposure. The trial cohort was composed of 55 to 65 patients with relapsed/refractory classical Hodgkin lymphoma, for whom complete response, partial response or progressive disease was recorded as best overall response. Single-agent nivolumab was administered to trial patients in the multi-cohort phase II CheckMate 205 trial. An independent review committee assessed best overall response by applying the 2007 International Working Group response criteria. PBMCs from the trial were collected at three points: immediately before nivolumab initiation (C1D1), and during therapy at cycle 2 day 1 and cycle 4 day 1. Peripheral blood was collected in 8 mL Vacutainer Cell Preparation Tubes, from which PBMCs were isolated by centrifugation and then cryopreserved.

This TCR came from a human donor with classical Hodgkin lymphoma. The sequences come from peripheral blood mononuclear cells (PBMCs), collected at baseline. Recombination connected TRBV28 to TRBJ2-7, with a weak D call of TRBD2 (5 bases match). The DNA sequence reads TGTGCCAGCAGTTTGAGGGCGTTGGGCTACGAGCAGTACTTC. It translates as CASSLRALGYEQYF.